These T cell receptor beta chains were read from a single sample in a study of T cell responses to AZD1222 COVID-19 vaccine. Measured with immunoSEQ multiplex PCR; TCRdb has only the in-frame clones, and not every one. This repertoire shows nearly 200,000 clones, roughly 92% found once; its top ten account for roughly 1%. The sample consisted of peripheral blood, taken 28 days after the second AZD1222 dose. Source of these receptors: an adult who received the AZD1222 COVID-19 vaccine. Each CDR3 is given with its conserved first and last residue. D genes are given only for firm matches. Clone size, where shown, is once, few, many, or a class for clones that have expanded.

>TRBJ2-3|TRBV2|TRBD1|NA
TGTGCCAGCAGTAGGGGGCTTGACACAGATACGCAGTATTTT
CASSRGLDTDTQYF
>TRBJ1-6|TRBV19|NA|NA
TGTGCCAGTTCTCCGGGACCCAAAACCAACAATTCACCCCTCCACTTT
CASSPGPKTNNSPLHF
>TRBJ2-7|TRBV30|NA|NA
TGTGCCTGGAACACCGACACATCCTACGAGCAGTACTTC
CAWNTDTSYEQYF
>TRBJ2-1|TRBV9|NA|NA
TGTGCCAGCAGCCCCTGGTCCGCTACCTACAATGAGCAGTTCTTC
CASSPWSATYNEQFF
>TRBJ1-1|TRBV18|NA|NA
TGTGCCAGCTCACAAAACCAGAATAGGGGCAGGGCCACTGAAGCTTTCTTT
CASSQNQNRGRATEAFF
>TRBJ2-3|TRBV9|NA|NA
TGTGCCAGCAGCCCTCCCGAGGGTGGGGTGGCAGATACGCAGTATTTT
CASSPPEGGVADTQYF
>TRBJ1-1|TRBV9|NA|NA
TGTGCCAGCAGCGTAGTCGAGAATATGGGTGAAGCTTTCTTT
CASSVVENMGEAFF
>TRBJ2-2|TRBV7-6|TRBD2|NA
TGTGCCAGCACCTCGCTAGCGGATAACACCGGGGAGCTGTTTTTT
CASTSLADNTGELFF
>TRBJ2-3|TRBV15|NA|once
TGTGCCACCAGCAGAACTAGCACAGATACGCAGTATTTT
CATSRTSTDTQYF
>TRBJ2-1|TRBV25-1|NA|NA
TGTGCCAGCAGTGGTGGGGGCCCCAGAATCTACAATGAGCAGTTCTTC
CASSGGGPRIYNEQFF
>TRBJ1-3|TRBV6-5|NA|NA
TGTGCCAGCAGTTTTTCGGAACTACTCTCTGGAAACACCATATATTTT
CASSFSELLSGNTIYF
>TRBJ1-6|TRBV6-5|NA|NA
TGTGCCAGCAGTCTGACCTACCGCCTTAATTCACCCCTCCACTTT
CASSLTYRLNSPLHF
>TRBJ1-2|TRBV2|NA|NA
TGTGCCAGCAGTGCGGCAGGGGTAGCCTATGGCTACACCTTC
CASSAAGVAYGYTF
>TRBJ2-2|TRBV5-8|TRBD2|NA
TGTGCCAGCAGAAAAAGCGGGGGGCCTGTCGGGGAGCTGTTTTTT
CASRKSGGPVGELFF
>TRBJ1-5|TRBV7-8|NA|NA
TGTGCCAGCAGCTTAGATATGGGGCCCCAGCATTTT
CASSLDMGPQHF